These 13 T cell receptor beta chains were sequenced from one sample in a study of regulatory T cells in long-lasting Graves disease. Library construction for TCR beta used iRepertoire HTBI primers and Arm-PCR of CDR3 regions. TCRdb ran MiXCR on the multiplex PCR reads and lists one entry per CDR3 protein. The sample includes over 500,000 distinct CDR3 sequences, about 16% of them seen just once. Time point specified: newly diagnosed GD, antithyroid drugs for less than 3 months. RNA extracted from PBMCs served as the sequencing template. The sample was also reused in another study, on T cells in Graves' hyperthyroidism and ophthalmopathy.

The sequences come from peripheral blood mononuclear cells (PBMCs), collected at new diagnosis, from a patient treated with antithyroid drugs. These receptors were collected from a man between 18 and 35 years old with Graves disease.

The table lists this clonotype with many counts. This chain joins TRBV20-1 and TRBJ2-7; D ambiguous. Germline V gene lookup returns CDR1 DFQATT and CDR2 SNEGSKA (reference sequence). The CDR3 runs 15 residues. Trimming left V 0 bases short and J 2 bases short, with 14 bases between. The CDR3 nucleotides read TGCAGTGCTAGAGATCTCTCCACTGTAACCTACGAGCAGTACTTC. As protein: CSARDLSTVTYEQYF.

Concerning this clonotype itself: This may stem from a read error, because a much larger clone lies one nucleotide away. This chain connects TRBV5-1 to TRBJ2-3, with a tentative D call TRBD1 (6 bases). Germline V CDR1 and CDR2: SGHRS, YFSETQ. V lost 4 bases and J lost 5, with 14 bases in between. This CDR3 region has 14 residues. The CDR3 sequence is CASSITGSGDTQYF. DNA for the CDR3: TGCGCCAGCAGCATAACAGGGTCGGGAGATACGCAGTATTTT.

This clonotype was seen repeatedly, ten times or more. CDR3 protein: CASSLRTGRETQYF. DNA for the CDR3: TGCGCCAGCAGCTTAAGGACCGGTCGGGAGACCCAGTACTTC. The chain combines TRBV5-1 with TRBJ2-5; D is undetermined. The CDR3 length is 14 residues. Germline values: CDR1 SGHRS, CDR2 YFSETQ. Between the trimmed V and J ends, which lost 2 bases and 5 bases, there was a span of 13 bases.

This clonotype was counted between two and nine times. V usage is TRBV3-1 and J usage is TRBJ2-7; TRBD2 matches 12 bases. The CDR3 is made up of 16 amino acids. The trim removed 1 base at V and 2 bases at J, leaving 3 bases unmatched. CDR1 is LGHDT, CDR2 YNNKEL, per germline (reference sequence). CDR3 DNA sequence: TGTGCCAGCAGCCAAGCCCGGACTAGCGGGGCCTACGAGCAGTACTTC. It translates to CASSQARTSGAYEQYF.

With regard to this clonotype: Compared with germline, one end of the junction differs, possibly owing to a read error. V gene TRBV10-3 combines with J gene TRBJ2-7; TRBD2 agrees at 10 bases. This CDR3 has 16 amino acids. Germline assignment: CDR1 ENHRY and CDR2 SYGVKD. The CDR3 bases are TGTGCCATCAGCGAGTCCCAACTAGCGGGGTCCTACGAGCAGTACTTC. Its translation: CAISESQLAGSYEQYF.

The chain combines TRBV6-5 with TRBJ2-7; D unclear. The CDR3 covers 15 residues. Trimming cost V 0 bases and J 2 bases, with 11 bases left between them. Germline values: CDR1 MNHEY, CDR2 SVGAGI. CDR3 sequence (DNA): TGTGCCAGCAGTTACTCGGTTGTCCAAGCCTACGAGCAGTACTTC. Translating gives CASSYSVVQAYEQYF.

Only a few counts were recorded for this clonotype. The gene calls are TRBV20-1 and TRBJ2-5, with D possibly TRBD2 on 5 matching bases. Germline V gene lookup returns CDR1 DFQATT and CDR2 SNEGSKA (reference sequence). V gave up 5 bases and J gave up 1 base, with 11 bases separating them. This CDR3 comprises 13 residues. The CDR3: CSAPGLGQETQYF. CDR3 nucleotide sequence: TGCAGTGCTCCCGGACTGGGCCAAGAGACCCAGTACTTC.

This sequence joins TRBV19 and TRBJ1-5; a weak D match, TRBD1 (5 bases). The CDR3 is made up of 13 amino acids. Germline assignment: CDR1 LNHDA and CDR2 SQIVND (reference sequence). V was clipped by 5 bases and J by 7 bases, with 12 bases between them. The CDR3 DNA follows: TGTGCCAGTAGTGGCGGGGCTTGGCAGCCCCAGCATTTT. It specifies CASSGGAWQPQHF.

V usage is TRBV3-1 and J usage is TRBJ2-5, with 10 bases that match TRBD2. CDR3 size: 15 residues. The germline gives CDR1 LGHDT, CDR2 YNNKEL (reference sequence). J was trimmed by 4 bases and V by 3 bases; bases with no gene match: 5. The CDR3: CASSQIAGGLETQYF. DNA for the CDR3: TGTGCCAGCAGCCAGATAGCGGGAGGTTTAGAGACCCAGTACTTC.

The rearrangement uses TRBV10-1 and TRBJ2-1; no definite D call. Trimming removed 3 bases at V and 10 bases at J, with 10 bases between. This CDR3 contains 12 residues. Germline V gene lookup returns CDR1 WNHNN and CDR2 SYGVQD (reference sequence). The CDR3 DNA reads as TGCGCCAGCAGTGACCCCGGCCACGAGCAGTTCTTC. It encodes CASSDPGHEQFF.

This chain joins TRBV18 and TRBJ1-1; D possibly corresponds to TRBD1 (6 bases). Trimming left V 5 bases short and J 2 bases short, with 15 bases between. Germline CDR1 KGHSH, CDR2 LQKENI. This CDR3 is 15 amino acids long. The CDR3 coding sequence is TGTGCCAGCTCATACTACAGGGCGGGTAACACTGAAGCTTTCTTT. Protein sequence: CASSYYRAGNTEAFF.

This clonotype occurred many times. This chain connects TRBV5-1 to TRBJ1-2, with a weak D call TRBD1 (6 bases). This CDR3 contains 13 residues. Germline V lookup: CDR1 SGHRS, CDR2 YFSETQ. V dropped 4 bases and J dropped 6 bases, with 13 bases sitting between them. The CDR3 nucleotides read TGCGCCAGCAGCCCTGGACAGATAGATGGCTACACCTTC. Its translation is CASSPGQIDGYTF. The complete variable domain, with remaining parts taken from reference TRBV5-1 and TRBJ1-2, reads KAGVTQTPRYLIKTRGQQVTLSCSPISGHRSVSWYQQTPGQGLQFLFEYFSETQRNKGNFPGRFSGRQFSNSRSEMNVSTLELGDSALYLCASSPGQIDGYTFGSGTRLTVV.

In this sample, this clonotype turned up many times. This chain connects TRBV6-5 to TRBJ2-7, with TRBD2 matching 10 bases. Germline assignment: CDR1 MNHEY and CDR2 SVGAGI. V shed 0 bases, J shed 4 bases, and the junction held 3 bases outside the gene matches. The CDR3 is 15 residues long. CDR3 in DNA: TGTGCCAGCAGTTACTCTCGGACTAGCGGTTACGAGCAGTACTTC. Translating gives CASSYSRTSGYEQYF.